The T cell receptor beta chain under discussion was sequenced for a study of blood T cell repertoires in COVID-19. Across the whole study: From T cells, B-cell-depleted T cells, or PBMCs came the material, which was cDNA or gDNA.

Germline CDR1 and CDR2: MNHNS and SASEGT. The V and J ends lost 1 base and 2 bases, in that order; junction bases with no gene match: 1. The CDR3 contains 14 residues. Per the original data handling: Reference gene primer amplification yielded estimated nucleated cell counts. Repertoires were generated with immunoSEQ multiplex PCR, while TCRdb's copy carries only in-frame clones and drops some. That table supplies the V and J calls and clone size; D and trimming were determined from the DNA. Among around 220,000 clones listed, roughly four fifths were seen once. This TCR came from an elderly woman with COVID-19, enrolled during active disease. The sequenced material came from peripheral blood. The chain carries TRBV6-1 and TRBJ2-5; 7 bases match TRBD1. CDR3 residues: CASSEETGQETQYF. The CDR3 DNA sequence: TGTGCCAGCAGTGAAGAGACAGGGCAAGAGACCCAGTACTTC.